Following are 12 T cell receptor beta chains from one sample sequenced in a study of cytomegalovirus exposure and HLA in healthy donors. PCR involved 60 Vbeta and 13 Jbeta primers. Clones were read by immunoSEQ multiplex PCR, and TCRdb kept only the in-frame ones, dropping some. The data hold 90,000 or so clones, with about two thirds observed a single time. Material for sequencing was PBMCs. The receptors stem from a boy younger than 18 in good health and CMV-seropositive.

The rearrangement uses TRBV19 and TRBJ2-7; TRBD1 matches 10 bases. This CDR3 has 15 residues. The J segment lost 4 bases and the V segment lost 5 bases, leaving 8 bases of the junction unmatched. CDR1 is LNHDA, CDR2 SQIVND, per germline (reference sequence). CDR3: CASSPRDRGPYEQYF. For the CDR3, the DNA is TGTGCCAGTAGTCCCCGGGACAGGGGCCCTTACGAGCAGTACTTC. Full variable domain (outside the CDR3, taken from reference TRBV19 and TRBJ2-7): DGGITQSPKYLFRKEGQNVTLSCEQNLNHDAMYWYRQDPGQGLRLIYYSQIVNDFQKGDIAEGYSVSREKKESFPLTVTSAQKNPTAFYLCASSPRDRGPYEQYFGPGTRLTVT.

This clone showed up just a few times. This chain links TRBV18 with TRBJ1-1; D unclear. Trimming cost V 5 bases and J 1 base, with 5 bases left between them. The CDR3 consists of 12 residues. Per the germline V gene, CDR1 is KGHSH and CDR2 is LQKENI. The chain's CDR3 is CASSSPNTEAFF. CDR3 DNA sequence: TGTGCCAGCTCATCTCCGAACACTGAAGCTTTCTTT.

This clone was counted only a few times. The chain carries TRBV11-2 and TRBJ2-7, with a tentative D call TRBD2 (7 bases). The CDR3 is 16 residues long. Germline values: CDR1 SGHAT, CDR2 FQNNGV. Trimming stripped 5 bases from V and 3 bases from J, with 20 bases between. The CDR3 region is CASSLALGGLIYEQYF. In DNA form, the CDR3 reads TGTGCCAGCAGCCTAGCGTTGGGGGGGCTCATCTACGAGCAGTACTTC.

V is TRBV7-2 and J is TRBJ1-1, with D uncertain. The V gene's germline CDR1 is SGHTA and CDR2 FQGNSA. The V end was cut by 5 bases, the J end by 3 bases, with 13 bases between. CDR3 length equals 14 residues. DNA of the CDR3: TGTGCCAGCAGCCGAAGGGAGGGATACACTGAAGCTTTCTTT. It is translated as CASSRREGYTEAFF. Using reference TRBV7-2 and TRBJ1-1 for the parts outside the CDR3, the full variable domain is GAGVSQSPSNKVTEKGKDVELRCDPISGHTALYWYRQSLGQGLEFLIYFQGNSAPDKSGLPSDRFSAERTGGSVSTLTIQRTQQEDSAVYLCASSRREGYTEAFFGQGTRLTVV.

The J gene is TRBJ2-7, the V gene TRBV6-1; tentative D call: TRBD2 (6 bases). Trimming took off 6 bases at V and 4 bases at J, with 7 bases between the two ends. The length of the CDR3 is 11 residues. Looked up from germline, CDR1 is MNHNS and CDR2 is SASEGT. The CDR3 coding sequence is TGTGCCAGCAGAGCGGGTTACGAGCAGTACTTC. The encoded protein is CASRAGYEQYF.

The chain is built from TRBV5-6 and TRBJ1-1; D gene unclear. V was clipped by 2 bases and J by 1 base, with 6 bases between them. This CDR3 is 13 amino acids long. Looked up from germline, CDR1 is SGHDT and CDR2 is YYEEEE. CDR3 amino acids: CASSFAENTEAFF. DNA of the CDR3: TGTGCCAGCAGCTTCGCAGAGAACACTGAAGCTTTCTTT.

This clone was detected only a few times. The rearrangement uses TRBV6-1 and TRBJ1-5, with TRBD1 matching 9 bases. J gave up 4 bases and V 1 base, and 8 bases lay outside the gene matches. CDR3 length: 17 amino acids. The germline V gene has CDR1 MNHNS and CDR2 SASEGT. CDR3 sequence (DNA): TGTGCCAGCAGTGAAGGGGGACAGGGCGGATGGAATCAGCCCCAGCATTTT. It specifies CASSEGGQGGWNQPQHF.

This clone was observed a handful of times. This rearrangement joins TRBV9 to TRBJ2-3; weak D call: TRBD2 (5 bases). The germline CDR1 and CDR2 sequences are SGDLS and YYNGEE. The CDR3 has 14 residues. The V and J ends lost 0 bases and 8 bases respectively, with 13 bases between them. CDR3 in amino acids: CASSVAFGESTQYF. The CDR3 region has the DNA TGTGCCAGCAGCGTAGCTTTTGGGGAGAGTACGCAGTATTTT.

In the case of this clone: One junction end does not reproduce the germline sequence, and a read error may be involved. CDR3 region: CAWSVGGNYGYPF. The CDR3 region has the DNA TGTGCCTGGAGTGTTGGCGGGAACTATGGCTACCCCTTC. The gene calls are TRBV30 and TRBJ1-2; no clear D gene. Germline V lookup: CDR1 GTSNPN, CDR2 SVGIG (reference sequence). The CDR3 totals 13 residues.

The V call is TRBV6-5, the J call TRBJ2-2; D may be TRBD1 (6 bases). CDR1 is MNHEY, CDR2 SVGAGI, per germline. Trimming took 0 bases from V and 1 from J, leaving 9 bases between them. This CDR3 is built from 16 residues. The CDR3 protein is CASSYSLTGNTGELFF. CDR3 DNA sequence: TGTGCCAGCAGTTACTCATTGACAGGGAACACCGGGGAGCTGTTTTTT.

A few counts support this clone. This chain joins TRBV9 and TRBJ1-6; possibly TRBD1 for D (5 bases). The germline CDR1 and CDR2 sequences are SGDLS and YYNGEE. The CDR3 contains 14 residues. Between the trimmed V and J ends, which lost 2 bases and 7 bases, there was a span of 10 bases. The CDR3 nucleotides are TGTGCCAGCAGCGTGCAGGGTGTGAATTCACCCCTCCACTTT. Amino acids: CASSVQGVNSPLHF.

The chain joins TRBV6-1 to TRBJ1-6; D remains ambiguous. The V gene's germline CDR1 is MNHNS and CDR2 SASEGT. This CDR3 is built from 14 residues. Trimming removed 4 bases from V and 9 bases from J, with 13 bases in between. The CDR3 DNA reads as TGTGCCAGCAGTGCCTCCGGAACAGTTTCACCCCTCCACTTT. Amino acids: CASSASGTVSPLHF.